The 30 T cell receptor beta chains below all came from one sample that was sequenced in a study of vaccination effects on CD4 cells after COVID-19 (dated by TCRdb to the early 2020s). To identify antigen-specific CD4+ T cell clonotypes by their expansion, the ViraFEST assay first stimulated PBMC with viral peptide pools and then applied TCR sequencing. After around 11 days of culture, CD4+ T cells were isolated with the EasySep CD4+ T cell isolation kit. Each participant got two doses of an mRNA SARS-CoV-2 vaccine, either BNT162b2 or mRNA-1273. Library generation was performed with the immunoSEQ multiplex PCR assay. What TCRdb holds here is the immuneACCESS table cut down to in-frame rearrangements. Part of the clones is not present; checked against another copy, under half of the missing clones reflect an unresolved V gene, and the others are unexplained. Counted in this sample were 70,000 to 85,000 clones; 75% to 85% of them appeared once. The ten largest clonotypes hold 1.2% of the sample.

No antigen has been assigned to these receptors. The input for sequencing was CD4+ T cells from PBMCs cultured with HCoV-229E spike peptides, taken after COVID-19 vaccination. In the paper's terms, the cell subset or site label means: HCoV-229E spike overlapping peptide pool stimulation. The receptor set was obtained from a human donor who received a COVID-19 vaccine.

This sequence joins TRBV5-4 and TRBJ2-7; 8 bases are a match to TRBD1. Germline trimming cut 2 bases from V and 3 bases from J; bases unmatched to any gene: 4. Per germline, CDR1 SGHNT and CDR2 YYREEE (reference sequence). This CDR3 region has 14 residues. The DNA of the CDR3 is TGTGCCAGCAGCTTACGACAGGGGAGCTACGAGCAGTACGTC. Translation gives CASSLRQGSYEQYV.

V is TRBV19 and J is TRBJ2-5; 9 bases are shared with TRBD2. V lost 1 base and J lost 2; bases outside the gene matches: 2. Germline-derived CDR1 and CDR2 are LNHDA and SQIVND (reference sequence). The CDR3 contains 15 residues. CDR3 region: CASSIGRGGQETQYF. The CDR3 DNA follows: TGTGCCAGTAGTATAGGGCGGGGGGGGCAAGAGACCCAGTACTTC.

V is TRBV18 and J is TRBJ1-3; the D gene is possibly TRBD1 (6 bases). This CDR3 is built from 15 residues. Trimming took 6 bases from V and 2 from J, leaving 14 bases between them. The V gene's germline CDR1 is KGHSH and CDR2 LQKENI. The chain's CDR3 is CASSRSRDTGNTIYF. The CDR3 DNA sequence: TGTGCCAGCTCCCGCAGCCGGGACACTGGAAACACCATATATTTT.

The chain uses TRBV10-1 and TRBJ2-3, with 8 bases that match TRBD2. With 4 bases clipped from V and 1 base from J, the junction kept 10 bases outside the gene matches. Germline CDR1 is WNHNN and CDR2 is SYGVQD (reference sequence). This CDR3 contains 17 residues. CDR3 sequence (DNA): TGCGCCAGCAGTGGGCCGGCCCAGACTAGCGGCACAGATACGCAGTATTTT. Translated: CASSGPAQTSGTDTQYF.

V and J are TRBV7-2 and TRBJ1-2, with D unresolved. Germline V gene lookup returns CDR1 SGHTA and CDR2 FQGNSA. Trimming took 5 bases from V and 0 from J, leaving 4 bases between them. This CDR3 region has 12 residues. CDR3 sequence reads: CASSPTNYGYTF. The CDR3 nucleotides are TGTGCCAGCAGCCCGACTAACTATGGCTACACCTTC.

This clone was seen only once. The rearrangement uses TRBV9 and TRBJ2-3, with D possibly TRBD2 on 5 matching bases. Trimming pared 0 bases from V and 4 bases from J, leaving 12 bases between. In germline, CDR1 is SGDLS, CDR2 YYNGEE. This CDR3 is built from 15 residues. CDR3 protein: CASSVGGFGPDTQYF. In DNA form, the CDR3 reads TGTGCCAGCAGCGTAGGAGGGTTCGGCCCAGATACGCAGTATTTT.

CDR3 residues: CASSPGAAQQFF. In nucleotides, the CDR3 is TGTGCCAGCAGCCCCGGGGCGGCCCAGCAGTTCTTC. The V gene is TRBV7-2, the J gene TRBJ2-1; TRBD1 or TRBD2 may be the D gene (5 bases each). V was pared by 5 bases and J by 11 bases, with 13 bases between. The CDR3 length is 12 residues. In germline, CDR1 is SGHTA, CDR2 FQGNSA.

The rearrangement joins TRBV18 to TRBJ2-3, with D perhaps matching TRBD2 (7 bases). The germline V gene has CDR1 KGHSH and CDR2 LQKENI. Deletions cut 3 bases from V and 4 bases from J, with 14 bases between. This CDR3 is built from 15 residues. CDR3 loop: CASSPGRGAPDTQYF. The CDR3 DNA follows: TGTGCCAGCTCACCCGGTCGGGGGGCCCCAGATACGCAGTATTTT.

The J gene is TRBJ1-5, the V gene TRBV9; D ambiguous. Germline CDR1 reads SGDLS; CDR2 reads YYNGEE. This CDR3 is built from 13 residues. V lost 3 bases and J 4 bases, leaving 8 bases between the germline ends. The DNA of the CDR3 is TGTGCCAGCAGCGCCGACCTTAATCAGCCCCAGCATTTT. Amino acids: CASSADLNQPQHF.

The gene calls are TRBV10-2 and TRBJ2-3, with D perhaps TRBD1 or TRBD2 (6 bases each). This CDR3 is 15 amino acids long. CDR1 is WSHSY, CDR2 SAAADI, per germline. The V end was cut by 2 bases, the J end by 5 bases, with 14 bases between. CDR3: CASSESWGAEDTQYF. CDR3 DNA sequence: TGCGCCAGCAGTGAGAGCTGGGGGGCGGAAGATACGCAGTATTTT.

The J gene is TRBJ1-5, the V gene TRBV6-5, with a tentative D call TRBD1 (6 bases). V was trimmed by 6 bases and J by 4 bases, leaving 13 bases between them. CDR1 is MNHEY, CDR2 SVGAGI, per germline. The CDR3 loop spans 14 amino acids. CDR3 sequence: CASSRTQGNQPQHF. CDR3 coding DNA: TGTGCCAGCAGCCGCACCCAGGGGAATCAGCCCCAGCATTTT.

V gene TRBV6-2 or TRBV6-3 combines with J gene TRBJ1-2; a possible D gene is TRBD1 (5 bases). Germline loops: CDR1 MNHEY, CDR2 SVGEGT. The CDR3 consists of 13 residues. V was pared by 4 bases and J by 4 bases, with 10 bases between. The CDR3 region has the DNA TGTGCCAGCAGTTCAGGGCCAATCTATGGCTACACCTTC. It is translated as CASSSGPIYGYTF.

The gene calls are TRBV5-4 and TRBJ2-1; 7 nucleotides align to TRBD2. V lost 4 bases and J lost 5; bases outside the gene matches: 9. Germline V gene lookup returns CDR1 SGHNT and CDR2 YYREEE (reference sequence). This CDR3 is 15 amino acids long. This CDR3 is CASSVGGNHHNEQFF. As DNA, the CDR3 is TGTGCCAGCAGCGTCGGGGGGAATCATCACAATGAGCAGTTCTTC.

The CDR3 region has the DNA TGTGCCAGCTCGCCGGGTGACAAAAACTATGGCTACACCTTC. This gives the protein CASSPGDKNYGYTF. This rearrangement joins TRBV28 to TRBJ1-2; D remains ambiguous. Germline V gene sequence: CDR1 MDHEN, CDR2 SYDVKM. With 8 bases removed from V and 2 bases from J, the gap between germline ends came to 15 bases. The CDR3 runs 14 residues.

The chain carries TRBV10-3 and TRBJ2-5; the D gene could be TRBD1 or TRBD2 (6 bases each). The germline CDR1 and CDR2 sequences are ENHRY and SYGVKD. V lost 11 bases, J lost 2 bases, and 18 bases lay in between. This CDR3 has 14 amino acids. CDR3 amino acids: CAAGVGGGQETQYF. CDR3 DNA: TGTGCCGCCGGTGTGGGGGGCGGACAAGAGACCCAGTACTTC.

This clone was seen more than once but under ten times. The chain combines TRBV5-1 with TRBJ1-6; possible D gene TRBD1, 6 bases. Trimming stripped 7 bases from V and 5 bases from J, with 13 bases between. Germline assignment: CDR1 SGHRS and CDR2 YFSETQ. There are 14 residues in the CDR3. The CDR3 DNA sequence: TGCGCCAGCGAGGCCGGGGACAATAATTCACCCCTCCACTTT. Its protein product is CASEAGDNNSPLHF.

The V and J genes are TRBV9 and TRBJ2-1, with TRBD1 matching 8 bases. CDR1 is SGDLS and CDR2 is YYNGEE in the germline V gene. V trimming: 3 bases; J trimming: 3 bases; junction bases outside the gene matches: 8. CDR3 length: 16 residues. The CDR3 nucleotides read TGTGCCAGCAGCGCCCGGACAGGGACCAACTACAATGAGCAGTTCTTC. This gives the protein CASSARTGTNYNEQFF.

The rearrangement uses TRBV10-3 and TRBJ1-1, with D unclear. V dropped 2 bases and J dropped 9 bases, with 10 bases sitting between them. The germline gives CDR1 ENHRY, CDR2 SYGVKD. This CDR3 comprises 12 residues. CDR3 DNA: TGTGCCATCAGTGAGGCCAGCCTCAAAGCTTTCTTT. This translates into CAISEASLKAFF.

The V call is TRBV6-2 or TRBV6-3, the J call TRBJ1-1, with no clear D. The V gene lost 6 bases and the J gene lost 0 bases, with 8 bases spanning the gap. Germline values: CDR1 MNHEY, CDR2 SVGEGT. This CDR3 is built from 13 residues. CDR3 residues: CASSEPMNTEAFF. The CDR3 nucleotides read TGTGCCAGCAGCGAACCCATGAACACTGAAGCTTTCTTT.

The table lists this clone with a few counts. The V call is TRBV5-1, the J call TRBJ2-3, with D maybe TRBD1 (7 bases). Deletions cut 4 bases from V and 5 bases from J, with 14 bases between. In germline, CDR1 is SGHRS, CDR2 YFSETQ. This CDR3 spans 14 amino acids. For the CDR3, the DNA is TGCGCCAGCAGCGTTAACAGGGGAGGAGATACGCAGTATTTT. Encoded protein: CASSVNRGGDTQYF.

V usage is TRBV5-1 and J usage is TRBJ2-4, with 8 bases that match TRBD2. V shed 4 bases, J shed 2 bases, and the junction held 8 bases outside the gene matches. The CDR3 consists of 16 residues. CDR1 is SGHRS, CDR2 YFSETQ, per germline. The CDR3 spells CASSPLAGSSKNIQYF. In DNA form, the CDR3 reads TGCGCCAGCAGCCCCTTAGCGGGGTCGTCCAAAAACATTCAGTACTTC. Drawing the rest from reference TRBV5-1 and TRBJ2-4, the complete variable domain is KAGVTQTPRYLIKTRGQQVTLSCSPISGHRSVSWYQQTPGQGLQFLFEYFSETQRNKGNFPGRFSGRQFSNSRSEMNVSTLELGDSALYLCASSPLAGSSKNIQYFGAGTRLSVL.

This clone was observed a few times. This rearrangement joins TRBV5-1 to TRBJ1-2; TRBD1 matches at 8 bases. Per germline, CDR1 SGHRS and CDR2 YFSETQ. V shed 0 bases and J 4 bases; nucleotides not matched to a gene: 5. This CDR3 is 15 amino acids long. CDR3 loop: CASSLVGQGGYGYTF. The CDR3 region has the DNA TGCGCCAGCAGCTTGGTAGGACAGGGCGGCTATGGCTACACCTTC.

J is TRBJ2-7 and V is TRBV14; D possibly matches TRBD1 or TRBD2 (5 bases each). The germline gives CDR1 SGHDN, CDR2 FVKESK. The CDR3 extends over 15 amino acids. With 5 bases removed from V and 1 base from J, the gap between germline ends came to 15 bases. The CDR3 coding sequence is TGTGCCAGCAGCTCGAATTGGGACCCTTCCTACGAGCAGTACGTC. Translated, it gives CASSSNWDPSYEQYV.

The gene calls are TRBV6-6 and TRBJ1-5, with no clear D. CDR3 length: 14 amino acids. V was clipped by 10 bases and J by 1 base, with 14 bases between them. Germline V gene sequence: CDR1 MNHNY, CDR2 SVGAGI (reference sequence). DNA for the CDR3: TGTGCCACCCAAGCCGATTCGAGCAATCAGCCCCAGCATTTT. Its protein product is CATQADSSNQPQHF.

This rearrangement joins TRBV7-2 to TRBJ2-3; possibly TRBD2 for D (5 bases). Per the germline V gene, CDR1 is SGHTA and CDR2 is FQGNSA. This CDR3 has 12 residues. Trimming pared 5 bases from V and 13 bases from J, leaving 16 bases between. This CDR3 reads CASSDEGRREYF. The DNA of the CDR3 is TGTGCCAGCAGCGACGAGGGTAGGAGAGAGTATTTT. Supplemented by reference TRBV7-2 and TRBJ2-3, the full variable domain reads GAGVSQSPSNKVTEKGKDVELRCDPISGHTALYWYRQSLGQGLEFLIYFQGNSAPDKSGLPSDRFSAERTGGSVSTLTIQRTQQEDSAVYLCASSDEGRREYFGPGTRLTVL.

The chain uses TRBV5-3 and TRBJ2-7; weak D call: TRBD1 (6 bases). Being an ORF, TRBV5-3 has a function that is uncertain. With 3 bases removed from V and 5 bases from J, the gap between germline ends came to 18 bases. The CDR3 has 15 residues. This CDR3 is CARSWFRGQLHEQYV. In DNA, the CDR3 is TGTGCCAGAAGCTGGTTCAGAGGACAGCTACACGAGCAGTACGTC.

The chain links TRBV6-4 to TRBJ1-5; the D is unclear. The germline V and J ends were trimmed by 2 bases and 3 bases, with 8 bases remaining between them. Per the germline V gene, CDR1 is MRHNA and CDR2 is SNTAGT. The CDR3 spans 14 residues. The CDR3 nucleotides are TGTGCCAGCAGTGACAAGGGCCCCAATCAGCCCCAGCATTTT. Translation gives CASSDKGPNQPQHF.

The chain recombines TRBV24-1 with TRBJ1-5, with D unresolved. Trimming left V 10 bases short and J 2 bases short, with 20 bases between. CDR3 length: 16 residues. Germline V gene data show CDR1 as KGHDR and CDR2 as SFDVKD. Here the CDR3 reads CATLAGYGFCNQPQHF. Here the CDR3 DNA reads TGTGCCACTCTCGCGGGGTATGGTTTCTGCAATCAGCCCCAGCATTTT.

The rearrangement links TRBV20-1 to TRBJ2-1, with D possibly matching TRBD2 (6 bases). Germline V gives CDR1 DFQATT, CDR2 SNEGSKA (reference sequence). Trimming cost V 3 bases and J 0 bases, with 12 bases left between them. The CDR3 length is 15 residues. CDR3 DNA: TGCAGTGCTAGTAGACGGGGGAGCTCCTACAATGAGCAGTTCTTC. This sequence encodes CSASRRGSSYNEQFF.

For the CDR3, the DNA is TGCGCCAGCAGCTCCGGACAGGGAAATCAGCCCCAGCATTTT. It codes for CASSSGQGNQPQHF. This chain links TRBV5-1 with TRBJ1-5; 8 bases agree with TRBD1. Germline V lookup: CDR1 SGHRS, CDR2 YFSETQ. The V segment lost 3 bases and the J segment 4 bases; nucleotides outside the gene matches: 3. This CDR3 has 14 amino acids.